A selection of T cell receptor beta chains follows, all from one sample in a study of response to subunit inactivated influenza vaccine. TCRdb re-analysed the RT-PCR reads in MiXCR, keeping a single row per CDR3 protein. Found here are 860,000 or so distinct CDR3 sequences, approximately 21% of them singletons; the top ten hold more than 8.5%. The sample here was PBMCs from blood, taken 5 days after vaccination. These receptors were taken from a man aged 50 to 60 who received an inactivated influenza vaccine. CDR3s include the opening cysteine and the closing phenylalanine or tryptophan. Fields, in order: clone size, J gene, D gene, V gene, CDR3 DNA, CDR3 protein. The D gene is left open where the match is weak. Rows give clone size only sometimes, using once, few, many, or a class for an expanded clone.

clone size: many
J gene: TRBJ1-2
D gene: .
V gene: TRBV12-3/TRBV12-4
CDR3 DNA: TGTGCCAGCAGTTTAACAGGAGTGAACTATGGCTACACCTTC
CDR3 protein: CASSLTGVNYGYTF

clone size: .
J gene: TRBJ2-2
D gene: TRBD1
V gene: TRBV29-1
CDR3 DNA: TGCAGCGTCCCCAGGGGGCTGGGGTCCGGGGAGCTGTTTTTT
CDR3 protein: CSVPRGLGSGELFF

clone size: few
J gene: TRBJ2-7
D gene: TRBD1
V gene: TRBV27
CDR3 DNA: TGTGCCAGCAGTCCCTCCCCTTGGACAGGGATGTACGAGCAGTACTTC
CDR3 protein: CASSPSPWTGMYEQYF

clone size: .
J gene: TRBJ2-7
D gene: TRBD1
V gene: TRBV2
CDR3 DNA: TGTGCCAGCAGTGGCACCGGGACAGGGCCCCAGCAGTACTTC
CDR3 protein: CASSGTGTGPQQYF

clone size: .
J gene: TRBJ1-2
D gene: .
V gene: TRBV12-3/TRBV12-4
CDR3 DNA: TGTGCCAGCAGTTTGGGTGGAGGGAGGAATGGCTACACCTTC
CDR3 protein: CASSLGGGRNGYTF

clone size: few
J gene: TRBJ2-1
D gene: TRBD2
V gene: TRBV3-1
CDR3 DNA: TGTGCCAGCAGCAGCACGGGACTAGCGGGGCCGGGTGAGCAGTTCTTC
CDR3 protein: CASSSTGLAGPGEQFF

clone size: .
J gene: TRBJ2-2
D gene: TRBD2
V gene: TRBV5-1
CDR3 DNA: TGCGCCAGCAGCTTGGCGGCGGGAGACGGAGGGGCCGGGGAGCTGTTTTTT
CDR3 protein: CASSLAAGDGGAGELFF

clone size: few
J gene: TRBJ1-4
D gene: .
V gene: TRBV15
CDR3 DNA: TGTGCCACCAGCAGAGCGAAAGGGACGGTTAATGAAAAACTGTTTTTT
CDR3 protein: CATSRAKGTVNEKLFF

clone size: .
J gene: TRBJ2-7
D gene: .
V gene: TRBV15
CDR3 DNA: TGTGCCACCAGGAGAGCCCTTGACCACGAGCAGTACTTC
CDR3 protein: CATRRALDHEQYF

clone size: .
J gene: TRBJ1-6
D gene: .
V gene: TRBV7-8
CDR3 DNA: TGTGCCAGCAGCTTAGATCAGGGTGATAATTCACCCCTCCACTTT
CDR3 protein: CASSLDQGDNSPLHF

clone size: few
J gene: TRBJ1-2
D gene: .
V gene: TRBV11-2
CDR3 DNA: TGTGCCAGCAGCCCCGCGGGAGGGTCTGGCTACACCTTC
CDR3 protein: CASSPAGGSGYTF

clone size: many
J gene: TRBJ2-1
D gene: .
V gene: TRBV6-2/TRBV6-3
CDR3 DNA: TGTGCCAGCAGACAATTAGATGAGCAGTTCTTC
CDR3 protein: CASRQLDEQFF

clone size: few
J gene: TRBJ2-6
D gene: .
V gene: TRBV28
CDR3 DNA: TGTGCCAGCAGTCCCCGCCGCCCTGGGGCCAACGTCCTGACTTTC
CDR3 protein: CASSPRRPGANVLTF

clone size: .
J gene: TRBJ2-2
D gene: TRBD1
V gene: TRBV5-5
CDR3 DNA: TGTGCCAGCAGCTTCCGGGACAGGGGCGGCGGGGAGCTGTTTTTT
CDR3 protein: CASSFRDRGGGELFF

clone size: few
J gene: TRBJ2-6
D gene: .
V gene: TRBV6-1
CDR3 DNA: TGTGCCAGCACCTCTGACTCTGGGGCCAACGTCCTGACTTTC
CDR3 protein: CASTSDSGANVLTF

clone size: .
J gene: TRBJ2-3
D gene: .
V gene: TRBV4-3
CDR3 DNA: TGCGCCAGCAGCCAAGACCTGTTGGGGGCTGGGGATACGCAGTATTTT
CDR3 protein: CASSQDLLGAGDTQYF

clone size: .
J gene: TRBJ2-7
D gene: .
V gene: TRBV3-1
CDR3 DNA: TGTGCCAGCAGCCCTAGGGGGGGTTCGCGAGAGCAGTACTTC
CDR3 protein: CASSPRGGSREQYF

clone size: .
J gene: TRBJ1-4
D gene: .
V gene: TRBV11-2
CDR3 DNA: TGTGCCAGCAATCCTACAGGGTGTGAAAAACTGTTTTTT
CDR3 protein: CASNPTGCEKLFF

clone size: few
J gene: TRBJ2-1
D gene: TRBD2
V gene: TRBV15
CDR3 DNA: TGTGCCACCAACCCCAGCGGGAGGGCCGGGAATGAGCAGTTCTTC
CDR3 protein: CATNPSGRAGNEQFF

clone size: .
J gene: TRBJ2-7
D gene: .
V gene: TRBV7-2
CDR3 DNA: TGTGCCAGCAGCTTCGACTGGCTCTACGAGCAGTACTTC
CDR3 protein: CASSFDWLYEQYF

clone size: many
J gene: TRBJ1-5
D gene: .
V gene: TRBV5-5
CDR3 DNA: TGTGCCAGCAGCTTGGGACTTTACAATCAGCCCCAGCATTTT
CDR3 protein: CASSLGLYNQPQHF

clone size: many
J gene: TRBJ2-2
D gene: .
V gene: TRBV20-1
CDR3 DNA: TGCAGTGCCCCGGACTCAAACACCGGGGAGCTGTTTTTT
CDR3 protein: CSAPDSNTGELFF

clone size: .
J gene: TRBJ2-3
D gene: TRBD2
V gene: TRBV7-9
CDR3 DNA: TGTGCCAGCAGCTTAATTAGCTGGCTAGCGGACACAGATACGCAGTATTTT
CDR3 protein: CASSLISWLADTDTQYF

clone size: .
J gene: TRBJ2-5
D gene: TRBD2
V gene: TRBV12-3/TRBV12-4
CDR3 DNA: TGTGCCAGCAGTTTTGTCCTTTCCAAACCCGGACTAGCGGGACAAGAGACCCAGTACTTC
CDR3 protein: CASSFVLSKPGLAGQETQYF

clone size: .
J gene: TRBJ1-5
D gene: TRBD1
V gene: TRBV12-3/TRBV12-4
CDR3 DNA: TGTGCCAGCAGTTTAGTAGGGGGCGGTCATCAGCCCCAGCATTTT
CDR3 protein: CASSLVGGGHQPQHF

clone size: few
J gene: TRBJ2-2
D gene: TRBD2
V gene: TRBV7-8
CDR3 DNA: TGTGCCAGCAGCTTACATCTAGCGGGTTCCGGGGAGCTGTTTTTT
CDR3 protein: CASSLHLAGSGELFF

clone size: few
J gene: TRBJ1-3
D gene: .
V gene: TRBV20-1
CDR3 DNA: TGCAGTGCTAGGGAAAGACAAGCTTCTGTTGGAAACACCATATATTTT
CDR3 protein: CSARERQASVGNTIYF

clone size: few
J gene: TRBJ2-2
D gene: TRBD2
V gene: TRBV7-9
CDR3 DNA: TGTGCCAGCAGCAAGCTAGCGGGGGGGCCCGGGGAGCTGTTTTTT
CDR3 protein: CASSKLAGGPGELFF

clone size: few
J gene: TRBJ2-1
D gene: TRBD2
V gene: TRBV4-2
CDR3 DNA: TGTGCCAGCAGCCAAGACCTCCAGCGGGAAGGCCTTCGGCAGTTCTTC
CDR3 protein: CASSQDLQREGLRQFF

clone size: few
J gene: TRBJ2-1
D gene: .
V gene: TRBV7-9
CDR3 DNA: TGTGCCAGCAGCTTAAAAGACAGATACAATGAGCAGTTCTTC
CDR3 protein: CASSLKDRYNEQFF

clone size: .
J gene: TRBJ1-4
D gene: .
V gene: TRBV20-1
CDR3 DNA: TGCAGTGCCTCGGGACATGAAAAACTGTTTTTT
CDR3 protein: CSASGHEKLFF

clone size: .
J gene: TRBJ2-5
D gene: .
V gene: TRBV29-1
CDR3 DNA: TGCAGCGTTGTATATAGGGGTACTGGCTTGGAGACCCAGTACTTC
CDR3 protein: CSVVYRGTGLETQYF

clone size: .
J gene: TRBJ1-5
D gene: .
V gene: TRBV6-1
CDR3 DNA: TGTGCCAGCAGTCCGTTCCCTCGGGGTCAGCCCCAGCATTTT
CDR3 protein: CASSPFPRGQPQHF

clone size: few
J gene: TRBJ2-3
D gene: .
V gene: TRBV7-8
CDR3 DNA: TGTGCCAGCAGCCAGTCCTTTGCGGGGAGACCTAGCACAGATACGCAGTATTTT
CDR3 protein: CASSQSFAGRPSTDTQYF

clone size: few
J gene: TRBJ1-5
D gene: .
V gene: TRBV4-2
CDR3 DNA: TGTGCCAGCAGCCAGTGGGACGGTAGCAATCAGCCCCAGCATTTT
CDR3 protein: CASSQWDGSNQPQHF

clone size: few
J gene: TRBJ1-5
D gene: .
V gene: TRBV20-1
CDR3 DNA: TGCAGTGCTCTCGACCCCGGACGGCTCAATCAGCCCCAGCATTTT
CDR3 protein: CSALDPGRLNQPQHF

clone size: .
J gene: TRBJ2-7
D gene: TRBD1
V gene: TRBV6-1
CDR3 DNA: TGTGCCAGCAGGAACCCGGGACAGTCATACGAGCAGTACTTC
CDR3 protein: CASRNPGQSYEQYF

clone size: .
J gene: TRBJ2-2
D gene: .
V gene: TRBV9
CDR3 DNA: TGTGCCAGCAGTATTCAGGCCCCTTTGAGCACCGGGGAGCTGTTTTTT
CDR3 protein: CASSIQAPLSTGELFF

clone size: .
J gene: TRBJ2-3
D gene: TRBD2
V gene: TRBV10-3
CDR3 DNA: TGTGCCACGGAAGTCGGACTAGCGGGGCCCAGAAAAAACACAGATACGCAGTATTTT
CDR3 protein: CATEVGLAGPRKNTDTQYF

clone size: .
J gene: TRBJ2-1
D gene: .
V gene: TRBV6-2/TRBV6-3
CDR3 DNA: TGTGCCAGCAGCCCCGCGCCGTACAGCTCCTACAATGAGCAGTTCTTC
CDR3 protein: CASSPAPYSSYNEQFF

clone size: .
J gene: TRBJ2-7
D gene: .
V gene: TRBV6-2/TRBV6-3
CDR3 DNA: TGTGCCAGCAGTTCTGATACTCCGGGGACTTTCTACGAGCAGTACTTC
CDR3 protein: CASSSDTPGTFYEQYF

clone size: few
J gene: TRBJ2-6
D gene: .
V gene: TRBV7-9
CDR3 DNA: TGTGCCAGCAGCTTAGTTGGGGGCGCTTCTGGGGCCAACGTCCTGACTTTC
CDR3 protein: CASSLVGGASGANVLTF

clone size: few
J gene: TRBJ1-4
D gene: .
V gene: TRBV6-6
CDR3 DNA: TGTGCCAGCAGTTACAGGGGCGCTGAAAAACTGTTTTTT
CDR3 protein: CASSYRGAEKLFF

clone size: .
J gene: TRBJ1-4
D gene: TRBD1
V gene: TRBV12-3/TRBV12-4
CDR3 DNA: TGTGCCAACTCCAGAACAGGGGAGGGGAAACTGTTTTTT
CDR3 protein: CANSRTGEGKLFF

clone size: .
J gene: TRBJ1-1
D gene: .
V gene: TRBV19
CDR3 DNA: TGTGCCAGTAGTATGTCGGTCCATCTCGCCCGTCGGGACACTGAAGCTTTCTTT
CDR3 protein: CASSMSVHLARRDTEAFF

clone size: few
J gene: TRBJ2-7
D gene: TRBD1
V gene: TRBV25-1
CDR3 DNA: TGTGCCAGCAGCAAGACTCCGCAGGGGGCTGGGGAGCAGTACTTC
CDR3 protein: CASSKTPQGAGEQYF

clone size: few
J gene: TRBJ1-1
D gene: .
V gene: TRBV9
CDR3 DNA: TGTGCCAGCAGCGACACCACAGGGATTAGGGCTTTCTTT
CDR3 protein: CASSDTTGIRAFF

clone size: .
J gene: TRBJ2-1
D gene: .
V gene: TRBV7-2
CDR3 DNA: TGTGCCAGCAGCCCTCGTCGTGAGGGGGAGCAGTTCTTC
CDR3 protein: CASSPRREGEQFF

clone size: few
J gene: TRBJ1-1
D gene: TRBD1
V gene: TRBV10-3
CDR3 DNA: TGTGCCATCAGTCCACGACAGGGGGATTACACTGAAGCTTTCTTT
CDR3 protein: CAISPRQGDYTEAFF

clone size: few
J gene: TRBJ2-1
D gene: TRBD2
V gene: TRBV7-9
CDR3 DNA: TGTGCCAGCAGCTCCAGCCCCGGGACTAGCGGGGAGCAGTTCTTC
CDR3 protein: CASSSSPGTSGEQFF

clone size: few
J gene: TRBJ1-2
D gene: TRBD1
V gene: TRBV4-3
CDR3 DNA: TGCGCCAGCAGCCATGCCACGGGACAGGGGAACTATGGCTACACCTTC
CDR3 protein: CASSHATGQGNYGYTF

clone size: .
J gene: TRBJ1-2
D gene: .
V gene: TRBV5-1
CDR3 DNA: TGCGCCAGCAGCTTAGTCAGCCCGGACTATGGCTACACCTTC
CDR3 protein: CASSLVSPDYGYTF